Listed below are T cell receptor beta chains from one sample, sequenced in a study of molecular identifiers for immune sequencing clone quantification. TCRdb re-called the PCR reads through MiXCR, storing one row per CDR3 protein. The table has approximately 550,000 distinct CDR3 sequences, roughly 26% seen once; the top ten hold under 0.85%. The sample comprised naive CD8+ T cells from blood, with Jurkat cell RNA spiked in. The receptors originated from a human donor in good health. Some libraries in this study had Jurkat cell RNA spiked in. Both conserved end residues are part of each CDR3. The D gene is left open where the match is weak. Expanded clones are given a class, and other clones once, few, many or no size at all.

J gene: TRBJ1-1
V gene: TRBV29-1
D gene: .
clone size: many
CDR3 protein: CSVGLTPEAFF
CDR3 DNA: TGCAGCGTCGGTCTGACTCCTGAAGCTTTCTTT

J gene: TRBJ2-7
V gene: TRBV7-8
D gene: .
clone size: once
CDR3 protein: CASSFHRDPLEQYF
CDR3 DNA: TGTGCCAGCAGCTTTCACAGGGACCCTTTGGAGCAGTACTTC

J gene: TRBJ2-7
V gene: TRBV5-1
D gene: .
clone size: .
CDR3 protein: CASSLVGGPASYGQYF
CDR3 DNA: TGCGCAAGCAGCTTGGTGGGGGGCCCGGCGTCCTACGGGCAGTACTTC

J gene: TRBJ1-1
V gene: TRBV5-1
D gene: TRBD1
clone size: many
CDR3 protein: CASGDRANTEAFF
CDR3 DNA: TGCGCCAGCGGGGACAGAGCGAACACTGAAGCTTTCTTT

J gene: TRBJ2-7
V gene: TRBV27
D gene: .
clone size: .
CDR3 protein: CASSLVWTSPASTYKQYF
CDR3 DNA: TGTGCCAGCAGTTTAGTTTGGACTTCCCCAGCAAGTACCTACAAGCAGTACTTC

J gene: TRBJ2-2
V gene: TRBV9
D gene: .
clone size: many
CDR3 protein: CASSPSSGTGELFF
CDR3 DNA: TGTGCCAGCAGCCCTTCGTCCGGAACCGGGGAGCTGTTTTTT

J gene: TRBJ2-3
V gene: TRBV6-2/TRBV6-3
D gene: .
clone size: .
CDR3 protein: CASSYWQGLTDTQYF
CDR3 DNA: TGTGCCAGCAGTTACTGGCAGGGGCTCACAGATACGCAGTATTTT

J gene: TRBJ2-1
V gene: TRBV13
D gene: TRBD2
clone size: .
CDR3 protein: CASSPVGGGLIFEQFF
CDR3 DNA: TGTGCCAGCAGCCCCGTGGGGGGAGGGCTGATTTTTGAGCAGTTCTTC

J gene: TRBJ1-1
V gene: TRBV15
D gene: .
clone size: few
CDR3 protein: CATSRDRNSGTEAFF
CDR3 DNA: TGTGCCACCAGCAGAGATCGAAACAGCGGAACTGAAGCTTTCTTT

J gene: TRBJ2-1
V gene: TRBV7-9
D gene: TRBD2
clone size: few
CDR3 protein: CAITGLAGPYNEQFF
CDR3 DNA: TGTGCCATCACAGGACTAGCGGGCCCGTACAATGAGCAGTTCTTC

J gene: TRBJ2-3
V gene: TRBV27
D gene: .
clone size: many
CDR3 protein: CASSWGASTDTQYF
CDR3 DNA: TGTGCCAGCAGTTGGGGGGCTAGCACAGATACGCAGTATTTT

J gene: TRBJ2-2
V gene: TRBV7-9
D gene: .
clone size: few
CDR3 protein: CASSPPTNTGELFF
CDR3 DNA: TGTGCCAGCAGCCCCCCGACGAACACCGGGGAGCTGTTTTTT

J gene: TRBJ2-3
V gene: TRBV27
D gene: TRBD1
clone size: many
CDR3 protein: CASRQGNTDTQYF
CDR3 DNA: TGTGCCAGCCGACAGGGCAACACAGATACGCAGTATTTT

J gene: TRBJ2-7
V gene: TRBV6-5
D gene: .
clone size: many
CDR3 protein: CASSYRLTNTRSYEQYF
CDR3 DNA: TGTGCCAGCAGTTACCGGCTTACGAACACCCGCTCCTACGAGCAGTACTTC

J gene: TRBJ1-4
V gene: TRBV5-6
D gene: TRBD1
clone size: .
CDR3 protein: CASSLGDSYEKLFF
CDR3 DNA: TGTGCCAGCAGCTTAGGGGACAGCTATGAAAAACTGTTTTTT

J gene: TRBJ2-1
V gene: TRBV14
D gene: .
clone size: .
CDR3 protein: CASSQVSSYNEQFF
CDR3 DNA: TGTGCCAGCAGCCAAGTTAGCTCCTACAATGAGCAGTTCTTC

J gene: TRBJ2-5
V gene: TRBV3-1
D gene: .
clone size: few
CDR3 protein: CASSQGSDQETQYF
CDR3 DNA: TGTGCCAGCAGCCAGGGGAGCGACCAAGAGACCCAGTACTTC

J gene: TRBJ1-1
V gene: TRBV7-2
D gene: TRBD1
clone size: .
CDR3 protein: CASSIKGAKAFF
CDR3 DNA: TGTGCCAGCAGCATAAAGGGGGCTAAAGCTTTCTTT

J gene: TRBJ1-1
V gene: TRBV30
D gene: .
clone size: few
CDR3 protein: CAWSVTMNTEAFF
CDR3 DNA: TGTGCCTGGAGTGTAACCATGAACACTGAAGCTTTCTTT

J gene: TRBJ2-3
V gene: TRBV10-3
D gene: TRBD1
clone size: .
CDR3 protein: CAISLQGDTQYF
CDR3 DNA: TGTGCCATCAGTCTACAGGGGGATACGCAGTATTTT

J gene: TRBJ2-7
V gene: TRBV27
D gene: .
clone size: .
CDR3 protein: CASSIRQVGGYEQYF
CDR3 DNA: TGTGCCAGCAGTATACGACAGGTAGGGGGATACGAGCAGTACTTC

J gene: TRBJ1-5
V gene: TRBV20-1
D gene: .
clone size: many
CDR3 protein: CSAEEVMVTQHF
CDR3 DNA: TGCAGTGCTGAGGAGGTAATGGTGACCCAGCATTTT

J gene: TRBJ2-7
V gene: TRBV7-9
D gene: .
clone size: few
CDR3 protein: CASTPGYSYEQYF
CDR3 DNA: TGTGCCAGCACCCCAGGCTACTCCTACGAGCAGTACTTC

J gene: TRBJ1-5
V gene: TRBV6-5
D gene: .
clone size: .
CDR3 protein: CACREAGQPQHF
CDR3 DNA: TGTGCCTGCAGGGAAGCTGGACAGCCCCAGCATTTT

J gene: TRBJ2-1
V gene: TRBV7-8
D gene: .
clone size: .
CDR3 protein: CASFRGLGSNEQFF
CDR3 DNA: TGTGCCAGCTTCCGGGGTCTCGGGAGCAATGAGCAGTTCTTC

J gene: TRBJ1-3
V gene: TRBV6-1
D gene: .
clone size: .
CDR3 protein: CASSERRPVSGNTIYF
CDR3 DNA: TGTGCCAGCAGTGAAAGACGACCAGTGTCTGGAAACACCATATATTTT

J gene: TRBJ2-7
V gene: TRBV20-1
D gene: .
clone size: .
CDR3 protein: CSARDWDLASQEQYF
CDR3 DNA: TGCAGTGCTAGAGATTGGGACTTGGCCTCCCAAGAGCAGTACTTC

J gene: TRBJ2-3
V gene: TRBV9
D gene: .
clone size: few
CDR3 protein: CASSVGNGISDTQYF
CDR3 DNA: TGTGCCAGCAGCGTAGGGAACGGAATCTCAGATACGCAGTATTTT

J gene: TRBJ2-7
V gene: TRBV5-1
D gene: .
clone size: few
CDR3 protein: CASSGAYGEYEQYF
CDR3 DNA: TGCGCCAGCAGTGGGGCCTATGGCGAGTACGAGCAGTACTTC

J gene: TRBJ2-3
V gene: TRBV7-6
D gene: TRBD2
clone size: many
CDR3 protein: CASSFSGNTDTQYF
CDR3 DNA: TGTGCCAGCAGCTTTAGCGGGAACACAGATACGCAGTATTTT

J gene: TRBJ1-5
V gene: TRBV30
D gene: .
clone size: once
CDR3 protein: CAWSSSSGQPQHF
CDR3 DNA: TGTGCCTGGAGTTCTTCCAGTGGACAGCCCCAGCATTTC

J gene: TRBJ1-6
V gene: TRBV2
D gene: .
clone size: .
CDR3 protein: CASSPWTSDNSPLHF
CDR3 DNA: TGTGCCAGCTCCCCGTGGACATCTGATAATTCACCCCTCCACTTT

J gene: TRBJ1-2
V gene: TRBV20-1
D gene: .
clone size: .
CDR3 protein: CSARDPTGNYGYTF
CDR3 DNA: TGCAGTGCTAGAGATCCTACAGGAAACTATGGCTACACCTTC

J gene: TRBJ2-2
V gene: TRBV24-1
D gene: TRBD2
clone size: .
CDR3 protein: CATSDGLAGYTGELFF
CDR3 DNA: TGTGCCACCAGTGACGGACTAGCGGGATACACCGGGGAGCTGTTTTTT

J gene: TRBJ2-1
V gene: TRBV4-1
D gene: .
clone size: .
CDR3 protein: CASSQSVQGGNEQFF
CDR3 DNA: TGCGCCAGCAGCCAAAGTGTGCAGGGGGGCAATGAGCAGTTCTTC

J gene: TRBJ1-4
V gene: TRBV20-1
D gene: .
clone size: many
CDR3 protein: CSARHEKLFF
CDR3 DNA: TGCAGTGCTAGACATGAAAAACTGTTTTTT